This T cell receptor beta chain comes out of a study of control samples from healthy donors and cancer patients (dated by TCRdb to the early 2020s). A word on this clone: Its antigen is currently not known. No base quality information exists; no much larger clone differs at one position.

Library preparation was by the immunoSEQ multiplex PCR assay. The source is immuneACCESS, and TCRdb retained only in-frame sequences with V and J called. Part of the clones is not carried over; for the studies checked, unresolved V genes explain less than half of this, and the remainder is unexplained. This sample comprises approximately 120,000 clones, around 89% of them detected only once. The ten biggest clones cover roughly 18% of the sample. The sequenced sample was blood. This TCR was sampled from a woman between 45 and 60 years old in good health.

The CDR3 in this case is CASMASSYNEQFF. In nucleotides, the sequence is TGTGCCAGTATGGCAAGCTCCTACAATGAGCAGTTCTTC. The receptor chain draws on TRBV19 and TRBJ2-1, with no D gene named confidently. Measured from the cysteine to the phenylalanine, the CDR3 is 13 residues long. This entry keeps only the CDR3 DNA: 39 bases, framed from base 1. CDR1 is given as LNHDA and CDR2 as SQIVND, both from the germline V gene (reference sequence). V and J are truncated by 7 bases and 0 bases respectively, leaving an intervening sequence of 7 bases.